This entry is about one T cell receptor beta chain. These data originate in a study of blood T cell repertoires in COVID-19. Study background: Some COVID-19 samples were acute and others convalescent; all came from the United States, Italy and Spain. T cells, B-cell-depleted T cells, or PBMCs supplied cDNA or gDNA.

The participants were between roughly 18 and 100 years old and came from about two dozen US areas. Participants reported their clinical history, and cohort assignment relied on those reports. The assay was immunoSEQ multiplex PCR, and TCRdb's table has in-frame clones only and misses some. The sample includes about 460,000 clones, 70% to 90% of them seen just once. Germline lookup yields CDR1 MNHEY and CDR2 SMNVEV (reference sequence). The CDR3 runs 14 residues. Trimming took 7 bases from V and 3 from J, leaving 13 bases between them. This receptor was obtained from a woman between 55 and 75 years old who had recovered from COVID-19. Sequenced material: PBMCs or T cells enriched from blood (not recorded which). The gene calls are TRBV27 and TRBJ1-5, with D possibly matching TRBD1 (6 bases). CDR3 nucleotides: TGTGCCAGCACCTCCCAGGGGCCCAATCAGCCCCAGCATTTT. Its translation is CASTSQGPNQPQHF.